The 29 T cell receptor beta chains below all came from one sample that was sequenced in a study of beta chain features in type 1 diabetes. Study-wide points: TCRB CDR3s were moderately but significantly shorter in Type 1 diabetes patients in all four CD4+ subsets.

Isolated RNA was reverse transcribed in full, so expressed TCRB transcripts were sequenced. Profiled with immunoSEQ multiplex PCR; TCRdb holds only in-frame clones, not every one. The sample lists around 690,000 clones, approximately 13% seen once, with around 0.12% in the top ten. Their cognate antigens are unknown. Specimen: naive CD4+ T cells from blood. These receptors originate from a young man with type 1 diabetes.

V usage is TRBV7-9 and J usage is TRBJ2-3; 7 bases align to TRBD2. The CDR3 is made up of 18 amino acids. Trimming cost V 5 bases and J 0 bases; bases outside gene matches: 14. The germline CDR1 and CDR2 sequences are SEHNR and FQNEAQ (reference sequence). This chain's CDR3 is CASSDIRRGYPSTDTQYF. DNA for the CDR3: TGTGCCAGCAGCGATATCCGGCGGGGGTATCCTAGCACAGATACGCAGTATTTT. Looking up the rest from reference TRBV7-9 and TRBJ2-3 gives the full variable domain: DTGVSQNPRHKITKRGQNVTFRCDPISEHNRLYWYRQTLGQGPEFLTYFQNEAQLEKSRLLSDRFSAERPKGSFSTLEIQRTEQGDSAMYLCASSDIRRGYPSTDTQYFGPGTRLTVL.

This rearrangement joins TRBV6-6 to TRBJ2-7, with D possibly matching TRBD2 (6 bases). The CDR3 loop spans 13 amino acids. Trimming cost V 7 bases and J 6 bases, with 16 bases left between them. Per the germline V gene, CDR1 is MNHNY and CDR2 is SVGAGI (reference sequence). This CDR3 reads CASMPRGPGEQYF. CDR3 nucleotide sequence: TGTGCCAGCATGCCGCGGGGCCCAGGCGAGCAGTACTTC.

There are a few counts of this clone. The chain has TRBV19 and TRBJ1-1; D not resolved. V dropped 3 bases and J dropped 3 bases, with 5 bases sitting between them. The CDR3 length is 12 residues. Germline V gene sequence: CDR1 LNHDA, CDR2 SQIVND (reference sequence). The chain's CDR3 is CASSIRDTEAFF. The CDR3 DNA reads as TGTGCCAGTAGTATCCGCGACACTGAAGCTTTCTTT.

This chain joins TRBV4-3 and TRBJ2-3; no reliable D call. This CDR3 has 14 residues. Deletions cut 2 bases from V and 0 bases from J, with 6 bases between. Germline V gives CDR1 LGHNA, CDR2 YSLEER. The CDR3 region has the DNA TGCGCCAGCAGCCAAAGGTCTAGCACAGATACGCAGTATTTT. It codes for CASSQRSSTDTQYF.

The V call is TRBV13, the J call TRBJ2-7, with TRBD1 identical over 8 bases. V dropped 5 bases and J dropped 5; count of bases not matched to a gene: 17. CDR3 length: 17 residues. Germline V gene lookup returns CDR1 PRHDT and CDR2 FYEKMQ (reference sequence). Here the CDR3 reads CASSRKDRDRIGNEQYF. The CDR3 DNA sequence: TGTGCCAGCAGCCGGAAAGACCGGGACAGGATAGGAAACGAGCAGTACTTC.

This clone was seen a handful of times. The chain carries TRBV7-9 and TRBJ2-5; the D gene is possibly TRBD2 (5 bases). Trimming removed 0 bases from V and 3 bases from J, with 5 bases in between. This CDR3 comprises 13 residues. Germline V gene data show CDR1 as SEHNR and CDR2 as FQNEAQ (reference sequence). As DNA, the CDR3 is TGTGCCAGCAGCTTAGCACTAGAAGAGACCCAGTACTTC. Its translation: CASSLALEETQYF. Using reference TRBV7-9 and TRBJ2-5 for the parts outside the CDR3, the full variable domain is DTGVSQNPRHKITKRGQNVTFRCDPISEHNRLYWYRQTLGQGPEFLTYFQNEAQLEKSRLLSDRFSAERPKGSFSTLEIQRTEQGDSAMYLCASSLALEETQYFGPGTRLLVL.

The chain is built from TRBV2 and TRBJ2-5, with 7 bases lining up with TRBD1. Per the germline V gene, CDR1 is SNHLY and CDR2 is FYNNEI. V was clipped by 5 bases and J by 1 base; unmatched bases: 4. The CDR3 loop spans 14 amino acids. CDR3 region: CASSRDRTQETQYF. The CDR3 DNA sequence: TGTGCCAGCAGTCGGGACAGAACCCAAGAGACCCAGTACTTC.

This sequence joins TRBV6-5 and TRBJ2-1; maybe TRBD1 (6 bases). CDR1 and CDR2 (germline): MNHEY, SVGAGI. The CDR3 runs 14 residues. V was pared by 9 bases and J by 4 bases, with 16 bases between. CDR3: CASRITRGYNEQFF. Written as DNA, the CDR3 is TGTGCCAGTCGAATTACCAGGGGTTACAATGAGCAGTTCTTC.

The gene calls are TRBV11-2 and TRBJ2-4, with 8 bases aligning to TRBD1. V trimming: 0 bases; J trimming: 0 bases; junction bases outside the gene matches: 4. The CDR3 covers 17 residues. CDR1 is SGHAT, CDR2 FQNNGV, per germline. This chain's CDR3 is CASSLEGQELAKNIQYF. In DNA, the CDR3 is TGTGCCAGCAGCTTAGAGGGACAGGAATTAGCCAAAAACATTCAGTACTTC. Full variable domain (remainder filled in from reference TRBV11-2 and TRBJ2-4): EAGVAQSPRYKIIEKRQSVAFWCNPISGHATLYWYQQILGQGPKLLIQFQNNGVVDDSQLPKDRFSAERLKGVDSTLKIQPAKLEDSAVYLCASSLEGQELAKNIQYFGAGTRLSVL.

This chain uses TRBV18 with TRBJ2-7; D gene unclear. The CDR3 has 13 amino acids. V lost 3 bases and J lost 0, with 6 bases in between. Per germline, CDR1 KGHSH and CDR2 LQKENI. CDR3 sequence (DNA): TGTGCCAGCTCACCGGCCAGCTCCTACGAGCAGTACTTC. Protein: CASSPASSYEQYF. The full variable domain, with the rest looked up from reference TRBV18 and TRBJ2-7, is NAGVMQNPRHLVRRRGQEARLRCSPMKGHSHVYWYRQLPEEGLKFMVYLQKENIIDESGMPKERFSAEFPKEGPSILRIQQVVRGDSAAYFCASSPASSYEQYFGPGTRLTVT.

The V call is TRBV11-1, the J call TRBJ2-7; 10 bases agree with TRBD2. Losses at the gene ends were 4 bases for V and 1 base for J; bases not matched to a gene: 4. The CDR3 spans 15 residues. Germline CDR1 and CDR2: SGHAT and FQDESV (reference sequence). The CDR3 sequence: CASSWTSGVSYEQYF. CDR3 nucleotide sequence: TGTGCCAGCAGCTGGACTAGCGGAGTTTCCTACGAGCAGTACTTC.

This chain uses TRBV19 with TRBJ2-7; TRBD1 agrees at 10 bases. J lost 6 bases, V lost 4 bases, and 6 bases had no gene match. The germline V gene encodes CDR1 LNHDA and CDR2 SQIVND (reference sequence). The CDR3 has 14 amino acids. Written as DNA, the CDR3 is TGTGCCAGTAGTACACAGACAGGGGGCATCGAGCAGTACTTC. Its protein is CASSTQTGGIEQYF.

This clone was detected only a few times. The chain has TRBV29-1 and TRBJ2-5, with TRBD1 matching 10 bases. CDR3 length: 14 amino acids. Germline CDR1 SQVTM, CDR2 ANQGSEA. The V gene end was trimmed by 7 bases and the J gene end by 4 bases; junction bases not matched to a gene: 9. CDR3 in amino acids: CSAPSRTGGETQYF. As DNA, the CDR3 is TGCAGCGCCCCGTCCAGGACAGGGGGAGAGACCCAGTACTTC.

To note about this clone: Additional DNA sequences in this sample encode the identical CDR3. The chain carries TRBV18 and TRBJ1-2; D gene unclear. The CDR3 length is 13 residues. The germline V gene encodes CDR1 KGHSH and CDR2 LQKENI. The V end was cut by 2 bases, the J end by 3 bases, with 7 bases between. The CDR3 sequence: CASSPDGDYGYTF. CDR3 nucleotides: TGTGCCAGCTCACCAGACGGAGACTATGGCTACACCTTC.

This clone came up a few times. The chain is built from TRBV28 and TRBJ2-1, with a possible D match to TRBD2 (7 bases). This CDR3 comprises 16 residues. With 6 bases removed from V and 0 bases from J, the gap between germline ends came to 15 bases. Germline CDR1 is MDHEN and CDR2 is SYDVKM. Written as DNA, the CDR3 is TGTGCCAGCAGCGGGGGGCCCCAGAGCTCCTACAATGAGCAGTTCTTC. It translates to CASSGGPQSSYNEQFF.

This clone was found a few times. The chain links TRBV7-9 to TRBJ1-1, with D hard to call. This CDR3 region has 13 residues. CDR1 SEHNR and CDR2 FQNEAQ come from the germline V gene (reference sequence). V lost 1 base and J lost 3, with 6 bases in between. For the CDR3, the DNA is TGTGCCAGCAGCTTAGTAGTAGACACTGAAGCTTTCTTT. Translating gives CASSLVVDTEAFF.

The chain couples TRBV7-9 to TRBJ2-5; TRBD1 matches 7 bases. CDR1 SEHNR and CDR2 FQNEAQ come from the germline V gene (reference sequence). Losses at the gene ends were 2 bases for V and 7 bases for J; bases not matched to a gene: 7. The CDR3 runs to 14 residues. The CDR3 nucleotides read TGTGCCAGCAGCTTACCCGACAGGGTACCGACCCAGTACTTC. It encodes CASSLPDRVPTQYF. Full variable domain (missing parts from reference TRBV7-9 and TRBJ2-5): DTGVSQNPRHKITKRGQNVTFRCDPISEHNRLYWYRQTLGQGPEFLTYFQNEAQLEKSRLLSDRFSAERPKGSFSTLEIQRTEQGDSAMYLCASSLPDRVPTQYFGPGTRLLVL.

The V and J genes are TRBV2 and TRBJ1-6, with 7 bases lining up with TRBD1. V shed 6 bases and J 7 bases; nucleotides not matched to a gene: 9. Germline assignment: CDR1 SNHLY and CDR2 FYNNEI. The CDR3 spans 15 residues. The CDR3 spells CASRADRTGNSPLHF. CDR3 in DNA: TGTGCCAGCAGAGCGGACAGGACGGGGAATTCACCCCTCCACTTT.

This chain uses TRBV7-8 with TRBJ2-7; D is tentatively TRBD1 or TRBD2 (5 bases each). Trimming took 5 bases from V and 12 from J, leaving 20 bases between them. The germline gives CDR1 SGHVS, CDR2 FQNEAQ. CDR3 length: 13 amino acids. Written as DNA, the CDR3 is TGTGCCAGCAGCCCGCAATTGGGACGCGGGTGGTACTTC. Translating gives CASSPQLGRGWYF.

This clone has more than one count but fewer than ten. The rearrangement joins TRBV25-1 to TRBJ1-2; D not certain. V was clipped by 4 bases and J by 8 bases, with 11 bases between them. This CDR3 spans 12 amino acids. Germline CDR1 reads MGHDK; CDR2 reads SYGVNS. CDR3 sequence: CASSGAGLGYTF. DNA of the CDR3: TGTGCCAGCAGTGGTGCCGGCCTGGGCTACACCTTC.

Here the CDR3 DNA reads TGTGCCAGCAGCTTAGGAAGCGGCGACACAGATACGCAGTATTTT. Translated: CASSLGSGDTDTQYF. J is TRBJ2-3 and V is TRBV7-3, with TRBD2 as a possible D gene (5 bases). The V end was cut by 2 bases, the J end by 2 bases, with 11 bases between. Germline V gives CDR1 SGHTA, CDR2 FQGTGA. The CDR3 is 15 amino acids.

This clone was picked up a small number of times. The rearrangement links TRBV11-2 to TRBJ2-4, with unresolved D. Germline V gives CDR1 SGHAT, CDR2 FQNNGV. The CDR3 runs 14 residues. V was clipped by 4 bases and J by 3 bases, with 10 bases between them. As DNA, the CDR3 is TGTGCCAGCAGCTCAACTGGCGACAAAAACATTCAGTACTTC. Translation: CASSSTGDKNIQYF.

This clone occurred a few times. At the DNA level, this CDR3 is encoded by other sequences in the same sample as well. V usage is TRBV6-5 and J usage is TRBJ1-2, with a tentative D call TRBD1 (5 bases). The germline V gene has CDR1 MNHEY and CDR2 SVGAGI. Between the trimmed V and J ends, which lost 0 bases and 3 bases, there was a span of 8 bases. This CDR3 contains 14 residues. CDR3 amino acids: CASSYSGTDYGYTF. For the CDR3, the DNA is TGTGCCAGCAGTTACTCCGGGACGGACTATGGCTACACCTTC.

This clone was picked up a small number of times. CDR3 protein: CASSVGQGLGEQYF. The CDR3 region has the DNA TGTGCCAGCAGCGTAGGCCAGGGGCTGGGCGAGCAGTACTTC. The chain combines TRBV9 with TRBJ2-7; possible D gene TRBD1, 6 bases. Looked up from germline, CDR1 is SGDLS and CDR2 is YYNGEE. The CDR3 runs to 14 residues. Trimming took 0 bases from V and 6 from J, leaving 13 bases between them. The full variable domain, its missing parts supplied by reference TRBV9 and TRBJ2-7, is DSGVTQTPKHLITATGQRVTLRCSPRSGDLSVYWYQQSLDQGLQFLIQYYNGEERAKGNILERFSAQQFPDLHSELNLSSLELGDSALYFCASSVGQGLGEQYFGPGTRLTVT.

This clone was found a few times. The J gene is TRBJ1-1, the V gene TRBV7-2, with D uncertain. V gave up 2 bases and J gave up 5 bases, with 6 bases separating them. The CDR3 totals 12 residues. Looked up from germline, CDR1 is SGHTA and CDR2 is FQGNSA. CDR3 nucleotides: TGTGCCAGCAGCTTATCACGGACTGAAGCTTTCTTT. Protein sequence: CASSLSRTEAFF.

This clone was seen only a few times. The CDR3 bases are TGTGCCATCACCTCCTACGAGCAGTACTTC. Its protein product is CAITSYEQYF. The chain joins TRBV21-1 to TRBJ2-7. TRBV21-1 is listed as a pseudogene. The CDR3 length is 10 residues.

In DNA, the CDR3 is TGTGCCAGCAGCTCTACCGGGACGTCATCCTACGAGCAGTACTTC. The encoded protein is CASSSTGTSSYEQYF. The chain uses TRBV7-2 and TRBJ2-7, with D perhaps matching TRBD1 or TRBD2 (5 bases each). Germline values: CDR1 SGHTA, CDR2 FQGNSA. V shed 4 bases and J shed 1 base, with 14 bases lying between them. The CDR3 is 15 residues long.

The CDR3 DNA is TGCAGCGTTGGGGAGGGTCCTTCCTACGAGCAGTACTTC. This codes for CSVGEGPSYEQYF. The V call is TRBV29-1, the J call TRBJ2-7; 7 bases align to TRBD2. V gave up 4 bases and J gave up 1 base; unmatched junction bases: 4. The CDR3 is made up of 13 amino acids. Germline CDR1 and CDR2: SQVTM and ANQGSEA.

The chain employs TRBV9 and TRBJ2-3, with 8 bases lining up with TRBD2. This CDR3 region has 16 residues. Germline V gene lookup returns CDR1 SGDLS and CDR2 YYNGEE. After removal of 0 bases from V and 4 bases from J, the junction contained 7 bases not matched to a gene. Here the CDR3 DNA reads TGTGCCAGCAGCGTAGGGACTAGCAATGATCCAGATACGCAGTATTTT. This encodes CASSVGTSNDPDTQYF.